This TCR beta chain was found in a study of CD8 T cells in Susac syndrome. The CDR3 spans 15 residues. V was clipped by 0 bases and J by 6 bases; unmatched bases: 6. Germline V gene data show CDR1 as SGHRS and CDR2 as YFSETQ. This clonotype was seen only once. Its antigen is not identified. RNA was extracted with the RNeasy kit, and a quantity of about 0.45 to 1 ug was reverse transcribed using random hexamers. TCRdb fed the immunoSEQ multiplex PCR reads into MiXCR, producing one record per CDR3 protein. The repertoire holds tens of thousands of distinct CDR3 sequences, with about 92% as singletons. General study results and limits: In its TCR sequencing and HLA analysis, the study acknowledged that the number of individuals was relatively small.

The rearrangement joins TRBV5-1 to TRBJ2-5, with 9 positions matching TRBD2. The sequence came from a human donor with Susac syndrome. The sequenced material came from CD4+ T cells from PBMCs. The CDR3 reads CASSLDGLAQQTQYF. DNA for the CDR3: TGCGCCAGCAGCTTGGACGGACTAGCGCAACAGACCCAGTACTTC.